Below are 3 T cell receptor beta chains sequenced from a single sample in a study of blood T cells in healthy people across ages. Together with a sample-barcoded 5' primer, a J-beta primer mix was included in a second PCR lasting roughly 6 to 12 cycles. TCRdb analysed the 5' RACE reads with MiXCR anew, one entry per CDR3 protein. The sample carries roughly 1.4 million distinct CDR3 sequences, almost 60% recorded once. Sequences were obtained from blood. Every receptor here comes from a man younger than 35 in good health.

V usage is TRBV20-1 and J usage is TRBJ2-5, with unresolved D. CDR1 is DFQATT and CDR2 is SNEGSKA in the germline V gene (reference sequence). CDR3 length: 11 residues. Trimming left V 2 bases short and J 4 bases short, with 5 bases between. The CDR3 reads CSARRRETQYF. The CDR3 DNA reads as TGCAGTGCTAGAAGGCGAGAGACCCAGTACTTC.

This clonotype was counted between two and nine times. This sequence joins TRBV6-4 and TRBJ1-6; perhaps TRBD1 as D (6 bases). The CDR3 has 15 residues. Germline V gene sequence: CDR1 MRHNA, CDR2 SNTAGT. Trimming cost V 6 bases and J 7 bases, with 16 bases left between them. The CDR3 is CASRYLQGNNSPLHF. CDR3 nucleotide sequence: TGTGCCAGCAGATATCTACAGGGAAACAATTCACCCCTCCACTTT.

This clonotype was counted between two and nine times. The chain uses TRBV5-1 and TRBJ2-1, with TRBD1 matching 7 bases. CDR3 length: 15 amino acids. Germline V gene sequence: CDR1 SGHRS, CDR2 YFSETQ. The ends lost 6 bases at V and 12 bases at J; junction bases unmatched: 18. CDR3 sequence reads: CASTSNRGAMMGQFF. The CDR3 nucleotides read TGCGCCAGCACCTCCAACAGGGGAGCAATGATGGGGCAGTTCTTC. The variable domain in full, with the rest retrieved from reference TRBV5-1 and TRBJ2-1, is KAGVTQTPRYLIKTRGQQVTLSCSPISGHRSVSWYQQTPGQGLQFLFEYFSETQRNKGNFPGRFSGRQFSNSRSEMNVSTLELGDSALYLCASTSNRGAMMGQFFGPGTRLTVL.